This TCR beta chain was captured in a study of blood T cells in healthy people across ages. About the study: Template switching picked up about one barcoded beta molecule for each two T cells.

General study results and limits: No one knew whether donors had CMV, which possibly confounded expanded clonotype changes.

CDR1 and CDR2 from the germline V gene are SEHNR and FQNEAQ (reference sequence). This CDR3 region has 14 residues. In regard to this clonotype: The antigen is unknown.

It was with a sample-barcoded 5' primer and a J-beta primer mix that a second PCR of roughly 7 to 12 cycles was run. A 12-random-nucleotide template-switch adaptor tagged each cDNA molecule. TCRdb ran MiXCR on the 5' RACE reads and lists one entry per CDR3 protein. The table includes 720,000 or so distinct CDR3 sequences, over 40% detected once. The origin of this receptor is an elderly man in good health. The sample taken for sequencing was blood. The rearrangement links TRBV7-9 to TRBJ2-5, with 9 bases aligning to TRBD2. With the DNA end fitting TRBJ2-7 better, the J assignment may be wrong. This chain's CDR3 is CASSFSGSFNEQYF. DNA for the CDR3: TGTGCCAGCAGCTTTAGCGGGAGCTTCAACGAGCAGTACTTC.